The T cell receptor (beta chain) described here comes from a study of T-cell memory formation after mild COVID-19. This clonotype turned up a few times. Its antigen is not identified. TCRdb reprocessed the 5' RACE reads via MiXCR and lists one record per CDR3 protein. Of some 150,000 distinct CDR3 sequences in the sample, around 25% are singletons; the top ten hold around a quarter. Findings of the study overall: Mainly CM and EM harbored the contracting CD4+ clones; mainly EMRA harbored the CD8+ ones.

This clonotype originated in an adult woman who had mild COVID-19 (a few samples of this study predate the infection). Cell type and time point are not known. Sequencing was carried out using PBMCs or a T cell subset sorted from them (not recorded which).

The CDR3 DNA follows: TGTGCCATCAGTGAGGAGAGTAGCACAGATACGCAGTATTTT. Translation: CAISEESSTDTQYF. The chain carries TRBV10-3 and TRBJ2-3; no reliable D call. Trimming removed 2 bases from V and 0 bases from J, with 6 bases in between. Germline values: CDR1 ENHRY, CDR2 SYGVKD. This CDR3 comprises 14 residues.